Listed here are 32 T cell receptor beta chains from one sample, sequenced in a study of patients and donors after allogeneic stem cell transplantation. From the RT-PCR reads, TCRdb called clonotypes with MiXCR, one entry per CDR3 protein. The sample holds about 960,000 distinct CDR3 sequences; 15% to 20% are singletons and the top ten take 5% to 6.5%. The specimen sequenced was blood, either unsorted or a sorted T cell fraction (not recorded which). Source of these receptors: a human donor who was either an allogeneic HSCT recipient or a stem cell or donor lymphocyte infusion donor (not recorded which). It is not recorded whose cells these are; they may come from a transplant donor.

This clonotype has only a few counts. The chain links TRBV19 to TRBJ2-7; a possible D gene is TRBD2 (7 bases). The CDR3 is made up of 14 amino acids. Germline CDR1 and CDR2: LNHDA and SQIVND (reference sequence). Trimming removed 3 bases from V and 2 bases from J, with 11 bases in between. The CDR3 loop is CASSMQGTTYEQYF. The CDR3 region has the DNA TGTGCCAGTAGTATGCAGGGGACTACCTACGAGCAGTACTTC.

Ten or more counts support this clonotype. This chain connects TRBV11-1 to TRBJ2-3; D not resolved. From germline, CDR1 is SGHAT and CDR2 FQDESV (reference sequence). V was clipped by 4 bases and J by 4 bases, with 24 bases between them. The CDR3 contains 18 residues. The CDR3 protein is CASSSFSSRVSSPDTQYF. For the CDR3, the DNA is TGTGCCAGCAGCTCGTTTTCTTCCCGGGTCTCGAGCCCAGATACGCAGTATTTT.

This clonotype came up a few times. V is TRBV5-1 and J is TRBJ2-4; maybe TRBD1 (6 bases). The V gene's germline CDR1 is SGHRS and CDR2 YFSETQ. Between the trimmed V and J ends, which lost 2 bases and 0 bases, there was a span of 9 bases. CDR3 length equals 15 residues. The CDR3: CASSFEGGAKNIQYF. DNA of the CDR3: TGCGCCAGCAGCTTTGAAGGGGGAGCCAAAAACATTCAGTACTTC.

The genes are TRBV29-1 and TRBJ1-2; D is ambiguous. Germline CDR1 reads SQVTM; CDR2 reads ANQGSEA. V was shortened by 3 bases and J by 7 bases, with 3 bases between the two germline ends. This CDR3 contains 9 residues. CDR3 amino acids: CSVESGYTF. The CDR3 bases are TGCAGCGTTGAGAGTGGCTACACCTTC.

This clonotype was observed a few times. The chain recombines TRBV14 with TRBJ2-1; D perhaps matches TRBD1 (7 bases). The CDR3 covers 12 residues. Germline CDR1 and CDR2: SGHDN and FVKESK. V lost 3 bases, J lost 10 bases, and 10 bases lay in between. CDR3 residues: CASSHRGEEQFF. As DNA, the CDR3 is TGTGCCAGCAGCCACAGGGGGGAAGAGCAGTTCTTC.

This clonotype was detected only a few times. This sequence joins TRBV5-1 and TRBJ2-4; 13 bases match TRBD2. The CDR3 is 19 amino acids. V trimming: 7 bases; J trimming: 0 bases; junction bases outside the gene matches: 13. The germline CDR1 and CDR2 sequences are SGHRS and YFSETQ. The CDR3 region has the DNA TGCGCCAGCCGTGAGGGGACTAGCGGGGATAGTCTAGCCAAAAACATTCAGTACTTC. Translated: CASREGTSGDSLAKNIQYF.

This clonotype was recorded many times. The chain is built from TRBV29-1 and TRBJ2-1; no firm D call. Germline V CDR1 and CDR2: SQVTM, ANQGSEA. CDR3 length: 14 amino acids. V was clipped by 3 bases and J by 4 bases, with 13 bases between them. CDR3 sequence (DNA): TGCAGCGTTGAGGGCAGTTCCTTATACAATGAGCAGTTCTTC. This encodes CSVEGSSLYNEQFF.

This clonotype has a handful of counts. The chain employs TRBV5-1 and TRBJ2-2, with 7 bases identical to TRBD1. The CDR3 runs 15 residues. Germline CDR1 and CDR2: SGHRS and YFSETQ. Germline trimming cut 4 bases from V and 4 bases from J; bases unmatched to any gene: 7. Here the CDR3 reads CASSPGTAVTGELFF. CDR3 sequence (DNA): TGCGCCAGCAGCCCCGGGACAGCCGTCACCGGGGAGCTGTTTTTT.

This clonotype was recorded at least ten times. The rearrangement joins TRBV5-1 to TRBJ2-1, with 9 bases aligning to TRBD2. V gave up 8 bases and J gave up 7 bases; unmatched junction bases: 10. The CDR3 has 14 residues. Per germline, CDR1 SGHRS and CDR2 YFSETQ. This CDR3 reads CASARREGVNEQFF. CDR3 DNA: TGCGCCAGTGCACGGCGGGAGGGAGTTAATGAGCAGTTCTTC. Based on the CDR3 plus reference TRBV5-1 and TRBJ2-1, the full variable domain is KAGVTQTPRYLIKTRGQQVTLSCSPISGHRSVSWYQQTPGQGLQFLFEYFSETQRNKGNFPGRFSGRQFSNSRSEMNVSTLELGDSALYLCASARREGVNEQFFGPGTRLTVL.

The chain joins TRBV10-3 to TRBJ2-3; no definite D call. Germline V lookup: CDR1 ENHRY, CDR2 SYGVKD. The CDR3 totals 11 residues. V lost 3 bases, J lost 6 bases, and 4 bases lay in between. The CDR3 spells CAISETDTQYF. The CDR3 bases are TGTGCCATCAGTGAAACGGATACGCAGTATTTT.

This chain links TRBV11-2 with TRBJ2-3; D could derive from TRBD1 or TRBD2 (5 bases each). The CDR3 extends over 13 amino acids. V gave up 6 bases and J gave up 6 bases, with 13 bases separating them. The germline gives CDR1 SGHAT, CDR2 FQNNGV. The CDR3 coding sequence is TGTGCCAGCAGGAGCCCCTGGGACGATACGCAGTATTTT. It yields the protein CASRSPWDDTQYF.

CDR3 sequence: CSAPKAVNTEAFF. CDR3 sequence (DNA): TGCAGTGCTCCAAAGGCTGTGAACACTGAAGCTTTCTTT. This sequence joins TRBV20-1 and TRBJ1-1; D is undetermined. V dropped 5 bases and J dropped 0 bases, with 10 bases sitting between them. Germline V gives CDR1 DFQATT, CDR2 SNEGSKA (reference sequence). The CDR3 has 13 amino acids.

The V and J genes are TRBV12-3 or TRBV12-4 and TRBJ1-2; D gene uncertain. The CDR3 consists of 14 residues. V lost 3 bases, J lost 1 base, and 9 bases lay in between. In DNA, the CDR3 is TGTGCCAGCAGTTTCGCCGGCGTTAACTATGGCTACACCTTC. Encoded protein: CASSFAGVNYGYTF.

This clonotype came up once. CDR3 DNA sequence: TGCAGTGCTCTAACTAGCGGCCAAGAGACCCAGTACTTC. Translated: CSALTSGQETQYF. The chain recombines TRBV20-1 with TRBJ2-5, with TRBD2 matching 8 bases. Germline V CDR1 and CDR2: DFQATT, SNEGSKA (reference sequence). The trim removed 5 bases at V and 1 base at J, leaving 3 bases unmatched. The CDR3 is 13 residues long.

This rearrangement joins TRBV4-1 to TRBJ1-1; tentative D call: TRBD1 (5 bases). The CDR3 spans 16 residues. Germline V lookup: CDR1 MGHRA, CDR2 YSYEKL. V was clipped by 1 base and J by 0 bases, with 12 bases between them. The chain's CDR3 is CASSQAEGTVNTEAFF. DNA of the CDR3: TGCGCCAGCAGCCAAGCAGAGGGGACGGTGAACACTGAAGCTTTCTTT.

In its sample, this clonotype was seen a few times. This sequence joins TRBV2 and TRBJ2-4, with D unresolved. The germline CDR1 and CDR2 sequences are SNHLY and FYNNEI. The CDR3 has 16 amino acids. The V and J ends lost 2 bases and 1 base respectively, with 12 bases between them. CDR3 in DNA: TGTGCCAGCAGTGAAAGGGTGATTCGGGCCAAAAACATTCAGTACTTC. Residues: CASSERVIRAKNIQYF.

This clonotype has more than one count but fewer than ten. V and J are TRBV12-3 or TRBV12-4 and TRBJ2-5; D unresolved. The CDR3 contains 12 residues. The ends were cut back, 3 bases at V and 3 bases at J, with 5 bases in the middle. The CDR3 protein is CASSFAEETQYF. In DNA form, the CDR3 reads TGTGCCAGCAGTTTTGCGGAAGAGACCCAGTACTTC.

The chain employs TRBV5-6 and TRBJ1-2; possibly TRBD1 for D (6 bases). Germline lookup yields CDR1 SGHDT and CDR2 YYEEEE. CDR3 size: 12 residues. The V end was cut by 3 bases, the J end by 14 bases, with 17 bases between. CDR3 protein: CASSSDRLQGTF. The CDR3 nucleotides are TGTGCCAGCAGCTCGGACCGCCTTCAGGGGACCTTC.

For the CDR3, the DNA is TGTGCCAGCAGTACTCTAGCGGGGGAACAAGAGACCCAGTACTTC. Protein: CASSTLAGEQETQYF. V usage is TRBV2 and J usage is TRBJ2-5, with 10 bases lining up with TRBD2. Germline V gene lookup returns CDR1 SNHLY and CDR2 FYNNEI. This CDR3 is 15 amino acids long. V dropped 5 bases and J dropped 2; count of bases not matched to a gene: 5.

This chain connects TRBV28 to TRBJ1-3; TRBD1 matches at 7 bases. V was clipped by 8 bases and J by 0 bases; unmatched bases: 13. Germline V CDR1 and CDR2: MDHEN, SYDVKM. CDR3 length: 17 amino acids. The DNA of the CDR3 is TGTGCCAGCGAGGGGAGGACAGGACCAATCTCTGGAAACACCATATATTTT. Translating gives CASEGRTGPISGNTIYF.

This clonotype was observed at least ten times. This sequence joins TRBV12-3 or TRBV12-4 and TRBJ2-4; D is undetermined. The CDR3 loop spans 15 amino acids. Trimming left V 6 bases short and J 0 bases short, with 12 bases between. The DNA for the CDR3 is TGTGCCAGCAGCCAGGCGAAGGTAGCCAAAAACATTCAGTACTTC. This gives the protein CASSQAKVAKNIQYF.

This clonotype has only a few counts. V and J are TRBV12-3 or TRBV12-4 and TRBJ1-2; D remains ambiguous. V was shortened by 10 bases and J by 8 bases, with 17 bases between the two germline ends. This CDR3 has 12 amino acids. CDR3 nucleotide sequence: TGTGCCACCGACTCCGGGTCGTACGGCTACACCTTC. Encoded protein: CATDSGSYGYTF.

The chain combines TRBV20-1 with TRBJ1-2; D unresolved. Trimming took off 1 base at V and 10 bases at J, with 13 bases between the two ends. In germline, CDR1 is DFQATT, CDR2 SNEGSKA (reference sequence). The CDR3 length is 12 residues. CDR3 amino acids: CSARAKGSDYTF. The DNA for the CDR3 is TGCAGTGCTAGAGCCAAAGGTTCGGACTACACCTTC.

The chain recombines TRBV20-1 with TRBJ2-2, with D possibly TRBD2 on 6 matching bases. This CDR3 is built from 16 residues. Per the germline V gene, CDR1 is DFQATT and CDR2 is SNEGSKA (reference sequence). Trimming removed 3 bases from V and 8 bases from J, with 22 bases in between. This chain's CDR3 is CSASSADYRVRGELFF. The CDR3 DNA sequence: TGCAGTGCTAGTTCCGCGGACTATCGGGTGCGGGGGGAGCTGTTTTTT.

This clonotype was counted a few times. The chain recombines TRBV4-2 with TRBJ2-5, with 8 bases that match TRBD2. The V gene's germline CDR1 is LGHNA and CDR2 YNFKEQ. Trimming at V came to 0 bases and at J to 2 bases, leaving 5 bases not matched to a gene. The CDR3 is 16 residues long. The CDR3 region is CASSQESGGGQETQYF. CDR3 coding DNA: TGTGCCAGCAGCCAAGAAAGCGGGGGAGGTCAAGAGACCCAGTACTTC.

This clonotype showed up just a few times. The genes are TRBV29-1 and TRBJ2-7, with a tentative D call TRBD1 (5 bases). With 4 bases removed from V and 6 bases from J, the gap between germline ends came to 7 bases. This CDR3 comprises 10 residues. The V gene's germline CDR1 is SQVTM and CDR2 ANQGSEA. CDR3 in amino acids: CSVGGPEQYF. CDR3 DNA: TGCAGCGTTGGGGGCCCCGAGCAGTACTTC.

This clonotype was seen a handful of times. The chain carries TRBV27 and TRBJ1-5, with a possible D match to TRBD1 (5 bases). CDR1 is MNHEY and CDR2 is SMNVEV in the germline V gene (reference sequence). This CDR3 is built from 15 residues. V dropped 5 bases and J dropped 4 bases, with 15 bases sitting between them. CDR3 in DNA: TGTGCCAGCAGTCCACGCACAGGTACGAATCAGCCCCAGCATTTT. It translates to CASSPRTGTNQPQHF.

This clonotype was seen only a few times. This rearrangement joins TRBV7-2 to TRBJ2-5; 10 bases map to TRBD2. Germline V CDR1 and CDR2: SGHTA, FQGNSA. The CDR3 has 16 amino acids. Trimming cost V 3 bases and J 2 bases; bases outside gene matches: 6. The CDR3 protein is CASSLVSGGLQETQYF. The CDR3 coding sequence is TGTGCCAGCAGCTTGGTTAGCGGGGGGTTACAAGAGACCCAGTACTTC.

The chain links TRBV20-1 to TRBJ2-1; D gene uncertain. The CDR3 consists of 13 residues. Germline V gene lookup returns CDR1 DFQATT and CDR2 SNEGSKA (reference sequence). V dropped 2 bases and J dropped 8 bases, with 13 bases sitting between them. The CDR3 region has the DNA TGCAGTGCTAGACTTTTAAAGGGCTATGAGCAGTTCTTC. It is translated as CSARLLKGYEQFF.

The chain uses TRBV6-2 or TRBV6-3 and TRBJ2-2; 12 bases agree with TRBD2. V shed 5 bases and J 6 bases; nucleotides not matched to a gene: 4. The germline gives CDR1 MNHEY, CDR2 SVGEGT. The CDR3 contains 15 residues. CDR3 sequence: CASSVLAGGPGELFF. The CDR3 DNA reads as TGTGCCAGCAGTGTCCTAGCGGGGGGGCCCGGGGAGCTGTTTTTT.

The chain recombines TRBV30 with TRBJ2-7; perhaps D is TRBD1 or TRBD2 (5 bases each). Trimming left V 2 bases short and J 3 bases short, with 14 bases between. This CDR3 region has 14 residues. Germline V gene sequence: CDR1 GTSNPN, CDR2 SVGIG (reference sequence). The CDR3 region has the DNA TGTGCCTGGAGTCCGGGGACCGTAGGCTACGAGCAGTACTTC. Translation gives CAWSPGTVGYEQYF.

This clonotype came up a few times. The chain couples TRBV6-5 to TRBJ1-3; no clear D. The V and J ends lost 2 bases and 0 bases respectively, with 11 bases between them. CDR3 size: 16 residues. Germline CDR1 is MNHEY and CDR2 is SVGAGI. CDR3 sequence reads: CASSYTPLGSGNTIYF. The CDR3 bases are TGTGCCAGCAGTTACACCCCATTAGGCTCTGGAAACACCATATATTTT.